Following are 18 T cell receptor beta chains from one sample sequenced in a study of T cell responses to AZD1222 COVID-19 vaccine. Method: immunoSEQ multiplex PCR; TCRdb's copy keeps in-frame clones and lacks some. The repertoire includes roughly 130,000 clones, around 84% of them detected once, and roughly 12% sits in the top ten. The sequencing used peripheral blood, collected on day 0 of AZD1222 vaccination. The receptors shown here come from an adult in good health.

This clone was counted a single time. CDR3 nucleotides: TGTGCCAGCAGCGGACAGGAGGATTCACCCCTCCACTTT. Its translation is CASSGQEDSPLHF. The gene calls are TRBV5-4 and TRBJ1-6; TRBD1 matches 7 bases. CDR3 length equals 13 residues. Germline V lookup: CDR1 SGHNT, CDR2 YYREEE (reference sequence). Trimming cost V 4 bases and J 8 bases; bases outside gene matches: 3.

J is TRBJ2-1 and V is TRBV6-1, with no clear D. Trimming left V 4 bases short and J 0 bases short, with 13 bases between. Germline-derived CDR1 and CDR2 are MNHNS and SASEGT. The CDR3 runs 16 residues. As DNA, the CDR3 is TGTGCCAGCAGTGCTCCGCATTCGGGCTCCTACAATGAGCAGTTCTTC. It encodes CASSAPHSGSYNEQFF.

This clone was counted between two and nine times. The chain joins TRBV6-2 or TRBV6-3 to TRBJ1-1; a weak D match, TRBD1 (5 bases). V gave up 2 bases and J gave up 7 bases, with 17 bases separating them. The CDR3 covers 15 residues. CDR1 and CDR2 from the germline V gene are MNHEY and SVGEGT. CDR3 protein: CASSYAIGAKDEAFF. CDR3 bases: TGTGCCAGCAGTTACGCAATTGGGGCAAAAGATGAAGCTTTCTTT.

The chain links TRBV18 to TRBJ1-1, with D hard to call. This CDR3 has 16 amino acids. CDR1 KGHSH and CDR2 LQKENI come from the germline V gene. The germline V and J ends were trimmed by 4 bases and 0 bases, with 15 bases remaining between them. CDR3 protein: CASSLRTASMNTEAFF. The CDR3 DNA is TGTGCCAGCTCACTCCGTACAGCCTCCATGAACACTGAAGCTTTCTTT.

The CDR3 spells CASTRTSGGGTGELFF. CDR3 bases: TGTGCCAGCACCCGGACTAGCGGGGGCGGCACCGGGGAGCTGTTTTTT. The chain couples TRBV5-4 to TRBJ2-2; 13 nucleotides agree with TRBD2. The V segment lost 6 bases and the J segment 4 bases; nucleotides outside the gene matches: 6. The CDR3 runs 16 residues. Looked up from germline, CDR1 is SGHNT and CDR2 is YYREEE (reference sequence).

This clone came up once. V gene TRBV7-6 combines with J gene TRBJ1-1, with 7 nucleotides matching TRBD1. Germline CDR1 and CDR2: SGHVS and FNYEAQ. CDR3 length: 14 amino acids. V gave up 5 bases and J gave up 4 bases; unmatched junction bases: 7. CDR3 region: CASSPDRVGTEAFF. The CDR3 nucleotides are TGTGCCAGCAGCCCAGACAGGGTTGGCACTGAAGCTTTCTTT.

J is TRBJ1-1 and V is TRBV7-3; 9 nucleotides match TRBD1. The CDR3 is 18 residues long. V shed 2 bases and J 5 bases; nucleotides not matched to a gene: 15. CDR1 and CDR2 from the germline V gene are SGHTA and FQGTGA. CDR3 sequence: CASSLEALTGGGWTEAFF. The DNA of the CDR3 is TGTGCCAGCAGCTTAGAGGCCCTGACAGGGGGAGGTTGGACTGAAGCTTTCTTT. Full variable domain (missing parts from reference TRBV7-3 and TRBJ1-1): GAGVSQTPSNKVTEKGKYVELRCDPISGHTALYWYRQSLGQGPEFLIYFQGTGAADDSGLPNDRFFAVRPEGSVSTLKIQRTERGDSAVYLCASSLEALTGGGWTEAFFGQGTRLTVV.

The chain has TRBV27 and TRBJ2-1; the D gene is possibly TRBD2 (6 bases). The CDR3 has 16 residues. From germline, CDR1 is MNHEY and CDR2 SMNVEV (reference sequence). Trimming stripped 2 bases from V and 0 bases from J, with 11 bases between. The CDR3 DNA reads TGTGCCAGCAGTTTAGAGGGAGGACCCTCCTACAATGAGCAGTTCTTC. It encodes CASSLEGGPSYNEQFF.

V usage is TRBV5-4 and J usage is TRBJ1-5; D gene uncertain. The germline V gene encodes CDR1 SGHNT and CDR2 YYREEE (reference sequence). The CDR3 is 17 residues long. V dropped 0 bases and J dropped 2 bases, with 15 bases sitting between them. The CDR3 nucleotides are TGTGCCAGCAGCTTGGGGGGTACGGATCCCGGCAATCAGCCCCAGCATTTT. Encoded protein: CASSLGGTDPGNQPQHF.

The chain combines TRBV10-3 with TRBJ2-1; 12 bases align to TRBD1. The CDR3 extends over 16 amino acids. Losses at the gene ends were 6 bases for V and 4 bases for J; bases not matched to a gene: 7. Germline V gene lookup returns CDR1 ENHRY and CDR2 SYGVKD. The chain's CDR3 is CAIRSKGQGAYNEQFF. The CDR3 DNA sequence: TGTGCCATCAGATCTAAGGGACAGGGGGCATACAATGAGCAGTTCTTC.

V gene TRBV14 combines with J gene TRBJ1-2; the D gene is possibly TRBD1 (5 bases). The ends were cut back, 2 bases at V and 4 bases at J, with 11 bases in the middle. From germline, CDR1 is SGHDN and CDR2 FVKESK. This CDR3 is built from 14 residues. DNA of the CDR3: TGTGCCAGCAGCCAACTCGACAGCCGCTATGGCTACACCTTC. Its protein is CASSQLDSRYGYTF.

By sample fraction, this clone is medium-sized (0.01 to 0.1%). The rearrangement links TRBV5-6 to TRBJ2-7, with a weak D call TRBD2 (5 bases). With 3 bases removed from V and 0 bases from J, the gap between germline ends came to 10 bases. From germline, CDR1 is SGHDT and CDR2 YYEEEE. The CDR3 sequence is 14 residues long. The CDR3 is CASSSLGDSYEQYF. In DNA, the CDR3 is TGTGCCAGCAGCTCACTAGGAGACTCCTACGAGCAGTACTTC.

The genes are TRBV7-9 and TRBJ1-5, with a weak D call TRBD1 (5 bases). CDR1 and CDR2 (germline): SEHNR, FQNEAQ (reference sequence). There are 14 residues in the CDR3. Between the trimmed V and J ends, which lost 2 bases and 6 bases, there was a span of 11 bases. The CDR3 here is CASSLSGGRQPQHF. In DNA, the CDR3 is TGTGCCAGCAGCTTATCCGGGGGTCGTCAGCCCCAGCATTTT.

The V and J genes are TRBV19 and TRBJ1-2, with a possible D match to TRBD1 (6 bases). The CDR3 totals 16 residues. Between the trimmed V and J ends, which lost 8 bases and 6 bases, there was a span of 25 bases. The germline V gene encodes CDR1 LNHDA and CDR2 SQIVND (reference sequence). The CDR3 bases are TGTGCCAGTTCATACTGGACAGATCTCTCCTTGCATGGCTACACCTTC. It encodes CASSYWTDLSLHGYTF.

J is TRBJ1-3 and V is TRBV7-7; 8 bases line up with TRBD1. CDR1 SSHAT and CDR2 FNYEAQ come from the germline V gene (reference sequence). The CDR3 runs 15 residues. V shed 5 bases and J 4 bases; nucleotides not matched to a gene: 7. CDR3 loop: CASSQTTGGGNTIYF. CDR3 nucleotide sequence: TGTGCCAGCAGCCAGACAACAGGGGGGGGAAACACCATATATTTT.

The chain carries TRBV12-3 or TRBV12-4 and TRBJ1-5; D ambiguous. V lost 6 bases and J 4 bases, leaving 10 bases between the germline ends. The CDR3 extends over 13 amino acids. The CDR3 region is CASSSQNNQPQHF. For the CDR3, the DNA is TGTGCCAGCAGCTCACAGAATAATCAGCCCCAGCATTTT.

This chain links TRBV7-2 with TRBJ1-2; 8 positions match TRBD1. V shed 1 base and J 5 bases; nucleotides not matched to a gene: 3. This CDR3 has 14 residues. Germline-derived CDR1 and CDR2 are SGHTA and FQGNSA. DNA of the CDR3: TGTGCCAGCAGCTTAGAACACAGGGGGTATGGCTACACCTTC. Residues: CASSLEHRGYGYTF.

CDR3 amino acids: CASTGTGGPRRGYTF. The DNA for the CDR3 is TGTGCCAGCACTGGAACAGGGGGCCCTCGGAGGGGCTACACCTTC. V gene TRBV6-5 combines with J gene TRBJ1-2; 9 positions match TRBD1. Germline assignment: CDR1 MNHEY and CDR2 SVGAGI. The V and J ends lost 7 bases and 8 bases, in that order; junction bases with no gene match: 14. This CDR3 contains 15 residues.